The 31 T cell receptor beta chains in this list originate from one sample, sequenced in a study of response to subunit inactivated influenza vaccine. TCRdb ran MiXCR on the RT-PCR reads and lists one entry per CDR3 protein. The sample yields some 520,000 distinct CDR3 sequences, approximately 15% seen once. Sequenced here: CD4+ T cells sorted from PBMCs, sampled around 2 years after vaccination. The receptors come from a man in his fifties or sixties who received an inactivated influenza vaccine.

The chain joins TRBV3-1 to TRBJ1-5; 8 nucleotides line up with TRBD1. This CDR3 comprises 14 residues. Trimming at V came to 4 bases and at J to 7 bases, leaving 6 bases not matched to a gene. Looked up from germline, CDR1 is LGHDT and CDR2 is YNNKEL (reference sequence). The CDR3, as DNA: TGTGCCAGCAGCCCTGACGGACAGGGACAGCCCCAGCATTTT. It yields the protein CASSPDGQGQPQHF. The complete variable domain, with remaining parts taken from reference TRBV3-1 and TRBJ1-5, reads DTAVSQTPKYLVTQMGNDKSIKCEQNLGHDTMYWYKQDSKKFLKIMFSYNNKELIINETVPNRFSPKSPDKAHLNLHINSLELGDSAVYFCASSPDGQGQPQHFGDGTRLSIL.

A few counts support this clonotype. This chain links TRBV5-4 with TRBJ2-4; 12 bases agree with TRBD2. The CDR3 is made up of 17 amino acids. From germline, CDR1 is SGHNT and CDR2 YYREEE (reference sequence). The J segment lost 0 bases and the V segment lost 4 bases, leaving 5 bases of the junction unmatched. The CDR3 reads CASSAGTSGLAKNIQYF. The DNA for the CDR3 is TGTGCCAGCAGCGCCGGGACTAGCGGGTTAGCCAAAAACATTCAGTACTTC.

This clonotype turned up a few times. V and J are TRBV29-1 and TRBJ2-2, with TRBD1 matching 11 bases. The junction had 6 bases not matched to a gene; V was cut back by 3 bases and J by 6 bases. The length of the CDR3 is 15 residues. CDR1 and CDR2 from the germline V gene are SQVTM and ANQGSEA. CDR3 in amino acids: CSVDMGQGVPGELFF. The DNA for the CDR3 is TGCAGCGTTGACATGGGACAGGGGGTTCCCGGGGAGCTGTTTTTT.

The chain combines TRBV12-3 or TRBV12-4 with TRBJ2-3, with TRBD1 as a possible D gene (5 bases). The CDR3 is 16 amino acids. V shed 0 bases and J shed 4 bases, with 14 bases lying between them. CDR3 loop: CASSLAEGVSSDTQYF. The CDR3 region has the DNA TGTGCCAGCAGTTTAGCGGAAGGGGTATCTTCAGATACGCAGTATTTT.

CDR3 residues: CASSLAGWLAGGKETQYF. The CDR3 bases are TGCGCCAGCAGCTTGGCCGGTTGGCTAGCGGGGGGGAAAGAGACCCAGTACTTC. The rearrangement uses TRBV5-1 and TRBJ2-5; 12 nucleotides align to TRBD2. The CDR3 totals 18 residues. V trimming: 0 bases; J trimming: 3 bases; junction bases outside the gene matches: 9. CDR1 and CDR2 (germline): SGHRS, YFSETQ. Looking up the rest from reference TRBV5-1 and TRBJ2-5 gives the full variable domain: KAGVTQTPRYLIKTRGQQVTLSCSPISGHRSVSWYQQTPGQGLQFLFEYFSETQRNKGNFPGRFSGRQFSNSRSEMNVSTLELGDSALYLCASSLAGWLAGGKETQYFGPGTRLLVL.

The table lists this clonotype with a few counts. V is TRBV29-1 and J is TRBJ2-1; D could derive from TRBD1 or TRBD2 (5 bases each). V was shortened by 6 bases and J by 0 bases, with 24 bases between the two germline ends. The CDR3 is 18 residues long. Germline V gives CDR1 SQVTM, CDR2 ANQGSEA. Written as DNA, the CDR3 is TGCAGCGTGAGGGGTGGCGGTAGGGGTTTAGCCTCCTACAATGAGCAGTTCTTC. Its translation: CSVRGGGRGLASYNEQFF.

This clonotype has a handful of counts. The DNA of the CDR3 is TGCGCCAGCGGGAACCCTTCCAACACCGGGGAGCTGTTTTTT. It translates to CASGNPSNTGELFF. The V gene is TRBV5-1, the J gene TRBJ2-2; D is unclear. The CDR3 sequence is 14 residues long. Deletions cut 7 bases from V and 2 bases from J, with 12 bases between. Looked up from germline, CDR1 is SGHRS and CDR2 is YFSETQ.

The V gene is TRBV2, the J gene TRBJ2-3, with 16 bases identical to TRBD2. CDR1 is SNHLY, CDR2 FYNNEI, per germline. The CDR3 extends over 16 amino acids. J was trimmed by 3 bases and V by 6 bases; bases with no gene match: 3. The CDR3 DNA follows: TGTGCCAGCAGAATGGGACTAGCGGGGGGGACAGATACGCAGTATTTT. This gives the protein CASRMGLAGGTDTQYF.

This clonotype occurred a few times. For the CDR3, the DNA is TGCGCCAGCAGCCGCCCCCGGGACAGGGAGGCCAAAAACATTCAGTACTTC. It yields the protein CASSRPRDREAKNIQYF. The chain is built from TRBV4-1 and TRBJ2-4; TRBD1 matches 9 bases. Trimming cost V 4 bases and J 1 base; bases outside gene matches: 8. Germline CDR1 reads MGHRA; CDR2 reads YSYEKL. The CDR3 is 17 amino acids.

J is TRBJ1-1 and V is TRBV5-1; D gene unclear. Germline V lookup: CDR1 SGHRS, CDR2 YFSETQ. V was trimmed by 5 bases and J by 3 bases, leaving 11 bases between them. This CDR3 has 13 residues. The DNA for the CDR3 is TGCGCCAGCAGATCGGGCTCGGACACTGAAGCTTTCTTT. This sequence encodes CASRSGSDTEAFF.

This clonotype has more than one count but fewer than ten. The chain couples TRBV24-1 to TRBJ1-1; no firm D call. Germline loops: CDR1 KGHDR, CDR2 SFDVKD. Trimming took 7 bases from V and 2 from J, leaving 10 bases between them. The CDR3 sequence is 13 residues long. The CDR3 sequence: CATRGIGNTEAFF. As DNA, the CDR3 is TGTGCCACCAGAGGGATTGGAAACACTGAAGCTTTCTTT.

This chain connects TRBV5-1 to TRBJ2-5; a possible D gene is TRBD2 (5 bases). CDR3 length: 16 amino acids. Per germline, CDR1 SGHRS and CDR2 YFSETQ. Trimming cost V 0 bases and J 0 bases, with 12 bases left between them. The CDR3 reads CASSLGVGAHQETQYF. The DNA of the CDR3 is TGCGCCAGCAGCTTGGGCGTGGGAGCACACCAAGAGACCCAGTACTTC.

This clonotype was seen only a few times. The rearrangement joins TRBV7-2 to TRBJ2-7; TRBD1 matches at 7 bases. CDR1 and CDR2 from the germline V gene are SGHTA and FQGNSA. CDR3 length: 15 residues. Trimming at V came to 7 bases and at J to 2 bases, leaving 11 bases not matched to a gene. Here the CDR3 DNA reads TGTGCCAGCACCGCTTACCCGGGACAGACCTACGAGCAGTACTTC. Its translation: CASTAYPGQTYEQYF.

The chain combines TRBV29-1 with TRBJ1-1; TRBD1 matches 7 bases. With 3 bases clipped from V and 4 bases from J, the junction kept 5 bases outside the gene matches. Per the germline V gene, CDR1 is SQVTM and CDR2 is ANQGSEA. The CDR3 has 13 residues. CDR3 in DNA: TGCAGCGTTGATGCAGGGGGACGCACTGAAGCTTTCTTT. Amino acid sequence: CSVDAGGRTEAFF.

The rearrangement uses TRBV10-3 and TRBJ1-2; no reliable D call. This CDR3 comprises 13 residues. V was shortened by 0 bases and J by 6 bases, with 8 bases between the two germline ends. The germline gives CDR1 ENHRY, CDR2 SYGVKD. Here the CDR3 reads CAISESNRDGYTF. CDR3 nucleotide sequence: TGTGCCATCAGTGAGTCGAATAGGGATGGCTACACCTTC.

V and J are TRBV20-1 and TRBJ2-6; D gene uncertain. The germline V and J ends were trimmed by 2 bases and 0 bases, with 5 bases remaining between them. In germline, CDR1 is DFQATT, CDR2 SNEGSKA (reference sequence). The CDR3 is 14 residues long. The CDR3 loop reads CSARKFSGANVLTF. The DNA for the CDR3 is TGCAGTGCTAGAAAATTCTCTGGGGCCAACGTCCTGACTTTC.

The chain is built from TRBV5-1 and TRBJ2-5; D unresolved. Trimming removed 4 bases from V and 2 bases from J, with 15 bases in between. The CDR3 has 15 amino acids. Germline-derived CDR1 and CDR2 are SGHRS and YFSETQ. The CDR3 region is CASSPVFRQQETQYF. The DNA for the CDR3 is TGCGCCAGCAGCCCCGTATTTCGCCAACAAGAGACCCAGTACTTC.

This clonotype was counted at least ten times. The CDR3 loop reads CSALTDTQYF. The CDR3 DNA sequence: TGCAGTGCTCTTACAGATACGCAGTATTTT. V gene TRBV20-1 combines with J gene TRBJ2-3; D remains unclear. Germline V lookup: CDR1 DFQATT, CDR2 SNEGSKA (reference sequence). The V end lost 5 bases, the J end lost 3 bases, and 3 bases lay between the germline ends. The CDR3 loop spans 10 amino acids.

This clonotype occurred many times. The chain joins TRBV18 to TRBJ2-7; TRBD1 agrees at 12 bases. The CDR3 length is 15 residues. Germline trimming cut 4 bases from V and 3 bases from J; bases unmatched to any gene: 4. Germline-derived CDR1 and CDR2 are KGHSH and LQKENI. Here the CDR3 DNA reads TGTGCCAGCTCACAGGGGACAGGGGGCCACTACGAGCAGTACTTC. This encodes CASSQGTGGHYEQYF.

This clonotype was counted a few times. The V call is TRBV9, the J call TRBJ2-2; D is uncertain. V lost 2 bases, J lost 5 bases, and 7 bases lay in between. This CDR3 region has 13 residues. Germline-derived CDR1 and CDR2 are SGDLS and YYNGEE. CDR3 residues: CASSVAPTGELFF. The CDR3 DNA is TGTGCCAGCAGCGTCGCCCCGACCGGGGAGCTGTTTTTT.

This chain connects TRBV25-1 to TRBJ2-5; D not resolved. This CDR3 contains 16 residues. With 6 bases removed from V and 0 bases from J, the gap between germline ends came to 17 bases. CDR1 and CDR2 from the germline V gene are MGHDK and SYGVNS. Written as DNA, the CDR3 is TGTGCCAGCAGACCCCTCTTCCAGAGGAACCAAGAGACCCAGTACTTC. Translated: CASRPLFQRNQETQYF.

The chain couples TRBV3-1 to TRBJ2-4; 9 bases are a match to TRBD2. Germline CDR1 and CDR2: LGHDT and YNNKEL (reference sequence). The CDR3 covers 17 residues. With V trimmed by 1 base and J by 5 bases, 9 bases remained unmatched. The CDR3 is CASSQASGRRGENIQYF. The CDR3 nucleotides are TGTGCCAGCAGCCAAGCAAGCGGGAGGCGAGGGGAAAACATTCAGTACTTC.

This clonotype was seen a few times. V gene TRBV6-2 or TRBV6-3 combines with J gene TRBJ2-3; perhaps TRBD1 as D (6 bases). Trimming shortened V by 5 bases and J by 8 bases, and 20 bases separated the two germline ends. The CDR3 has 15 residues. The V gene's germline CDR1 is MNHEY and CDR2 SVGEGT. DNA of the CDR3: TGTGCCAGCAGTCCCCGGGGTAGTGGGGGCCGTACGCAGTATTTT. This encodes CASSPRGSGGRTQYF.

This clonotype was counted many times. The chain joins TRBV5-1 to TRBJ2-3; D not certain. The CDR3 runs to 13 residues. V lost 3 bases to trimming and J lost 2 bases, with 7 bases between them. In germline, CDR1 is SGHRS, CDR2 YFSETQ. The CDR3, as DNA: TGCGCCAGCAGCTCCACCTTCACAGATACGCAGTATTTT. This gives the protein CASSSTFTDTQYF. Drawing the rest from reference TRBV5-1 and TRBJ2-3, the complete variable domain is KAGVTQTPRYLIKTRGQQVTLSCSPISGHRSVSWYQQTPGQGLQFLFEYFSETQRNKGNFPGRFSGRQFSNSRSEMNVSTLELGDSALYLCASSSTFTDTQYFGPGTRLTVL.

This rearrangement joins TRBV21-1 to TRBJ2-3; TRBD2, the table's D call, was not compared with the DNA. TRBV21-1 is listed as a pseudogene. The CDR3 length is 13 residues. The CDR3 sequence: CNRASGGTDTQYF. CDR3 nucleotides: TGTAATAGGGCTAGCGGGGGCACAGATACGCAGTATTTT.

This clonotype was observed a handful of times. The CDR3 DNA reads as TGTGCCAGCAGCTTCCCCCCGACAGGGTCTGGAAACACCATATATTTT. Amino acids: CASSFPPTGSGNTIYF. V usage is TRBV11-2 and J usage is TRBJ1-3; TRBD1 aligns across 7 bases. Germline loops: CDR1 SGHAT, CDR2 FQNNGV. Losses at the gene ends were 3 bases for V and 1 base for J; bases not matched to a gene: 6. The CDR3 loop spans 16 amino acids.

The CDR3 nucleotides are TGTGCCAGCAGCCAAGATCCAGCCTGGCTGTTTTTT. Protein: CASSQDPAWLFF. This rearrangement joins TRBV4-2 to TRBJ2-2; D is unresolved. Trimming stripped 0 bases from V and 13 bases from J, with 9 bases between. This CDR3 comprises 12 residues. The germline V gene has CDR1 LGHNA and CDR2 YNFKEQ.

This clonotype has a handful of counts. The J gene is TRBJ2-4, the V gene TRBV7-2, with D tentatively TRBD2 (7 bases). The CDR3 spans 14 residues. Trimming left V 4 bases short and J 7 bases short, with 14 bases between. Germline V CDR1 and CDR2: SGHTA, FQGNSA. This CDR3 is CASSYPQGGNIQYF. As DNA, the CDR3 is TGTGCCAGCAGCTATCCACAGGGAGGGAACATTCAGTACTTC.

The CDR3 region is CASSSGLAGGGGGELFF. CDR3 nucleotides: TGTGCCAGCAGCTCGGGACTAGCGGGAGGAGGTGGCGGGGAGCTGTTTTTT. The chain links TRBV7-3 to TRBJ2-2, with TRBD2 matching over 15 bases. CDR3 size: 17 residues. With V trimmed by 4 bases and J by 7 bases, 7 bases remained unmatched. Germline loops: CDR1 SGHTA, CDR2 FQGTGA.

The CDR3 protein is CASSRRTSRGTDTQYF. In nucleotides, the CDR3 is TGTGCCAGCTCACGGCGGACTAGCCGGGGCACAGATACGCAGTATTTT. The chain recombines TRBV18 with TRBJ2-3; TRBD2 aligns across 8 bases. The ends lost 4 bases at V and 1 base at J; junction bases unmatched: 7. Germline V gene data show CDR1 as KGHSH and CDR2 as LQKENI. CDR3 size: 16 residues.

This sequence joins TRBV9 and TRBJ2-3; a possible D gene is TRBD2 (6 bases). V was trimmed by 2 bases and J by 8 bases, leaving 24 bases between them. The germline CDR1 and CDR2 sequences are SGDLS and YYNGEE. The CDR3 contains 17 residues. CDR3 sequence (DNA): TGTGCCAGCAGCGTGGGAGGTGGGGCCCCGGAGGGCTCTACGCAGTATTTT. Its translation is CASSVGGGAPEGSTQYF.